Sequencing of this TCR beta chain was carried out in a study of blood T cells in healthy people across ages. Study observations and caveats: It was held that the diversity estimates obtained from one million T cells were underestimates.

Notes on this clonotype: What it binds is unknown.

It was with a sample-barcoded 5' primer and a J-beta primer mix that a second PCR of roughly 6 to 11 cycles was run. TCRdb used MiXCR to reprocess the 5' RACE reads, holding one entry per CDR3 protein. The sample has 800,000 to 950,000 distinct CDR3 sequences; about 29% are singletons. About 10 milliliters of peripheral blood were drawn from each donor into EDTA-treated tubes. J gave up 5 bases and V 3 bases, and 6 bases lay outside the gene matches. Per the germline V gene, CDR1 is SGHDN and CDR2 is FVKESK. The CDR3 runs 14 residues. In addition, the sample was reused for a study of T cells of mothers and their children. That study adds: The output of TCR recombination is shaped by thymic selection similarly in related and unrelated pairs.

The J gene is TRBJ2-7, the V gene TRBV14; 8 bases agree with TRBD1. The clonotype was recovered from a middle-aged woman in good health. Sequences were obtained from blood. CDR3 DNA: TGTGCCAGCAGCCAGGCTACAGGGGGGAACGAGCAGTACTTC. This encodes CASSQATGGNEQYF.